The rows below give T cell receptor beta chains drawn from one sample of a study of blood T cell repertoires in COVID-19. The repertoire was sequenced with immunoSEQ multiplex PCR; TCRdb's copy has only in-frame clones and lacks some. The sample consists of about 180,000 clones, 81% of them appearing once. The specimen sequenced was peripheral blood. The origin of the receptors is a woman aged 80 or over with COVID-19, enrolled during active disease. Each CDR3 is given with its conserved first and last residue. The D gene is left open where the match is weak. For some rows the clone size is stated as once, few or many, or as a class when expanded; others skip it.

clone size,J gene,CDR3 length,D gene,V gene,CDR3 DNA,CDR3 protein
.,TRBJ1-1,13,.,TRBV6-5,TGTGCCAGCAGTTGGCAGGGGAACACTGAAGCTTTCTTT,CASSWQGNTEAFF
.,TRBJ2-1,15,TRBD1,TRBV5-4,TGTGCCAGCAGCGCGTGGGGACAGGGGCTCAATGAGCAGTTCTTC,CASSAWGQGLNEQFF
once,TRBJ2-1,16,TRBD2,TRBV5-4,TGTGCCAGCAGCTTGGGGTTAGCGGGGGGTATTAATGAGCAGTTCTTC,CASSLGLAGGINEQFF
.,TRBJ2-1,14,TRBD2,TRBV5-4,TGTGCCAGCAGCCGCGGACTAGCGGGTAATGAGCAGTTCTTC,CASSRGLAGNEQFF
.,TRBJ2-6,18,TRBD1,TRBV5-6,TGTGCCAGCAGTTCCTTGGACAGGGGAGTAGCTGGGGCCAACGTCCTGACTTTC,CASSSLDRGVAGANVLTF
.,TRBJ1-1,15,TRBD1,TRBV2,TGTGCCAGCAGTGAAGCAGGGACAGTGAACACTGAAGCTTTCTTT,CASSEAGTVNTEAFF
.,TRBJ1-1,14,.,TRBV2,TGTGCCAGCAATGGAGGAGTAAGGAACACTGAAGCTTTCTTT,CASNGGVRNTEAFF
.,TRBJ2-3,12,.,TRBV4-1,TGCGCCAGCAGCCAACGGGCAGATACGCAGTATTTT,CASSQRADTQYF
.,TRBJ2-7,16,TRBD1,TRBV27,TGTGCCAGCAGTTTACAATATCGACAGGGACGGTACGAGCAGTACTTC,CASSLQYRQGRYEQYF
.,TRBJ2-5,16,TRBD2,TRBV7-2,TGTGCCAGCAGCTTAATGGGCGGGAGGTCCCAAGAGACCCAGTACTTC,CASSLMGGRSQETQYF
few,TRBJ2-7,13,.,TRBV27,TGTGCCAGCAGTTTATCAGGGGCCTACGAGCAGTACTTC,CASSLSGAYEQYF
.,TRBJ1-1,14,.,TRBV5-4,TGTGCCAGCAGCTTGGCGGGGGGAGTCACTGAAGCTTTCTTT,CASSLAGGVTEAFF
.,TRBJ2-1,12,.,TRBV27,TGTGCCAGCAGTTTCCCAGGGAATGAGCAGTTCTTC,CASSFPGNEQFF
.,TRBJ1-2,17,.,TRBV5-5,TGTGCCAGCAGCTTGGTGTTAGGGGCGCCAGCTAACTATGGCTACACCTTC,CASSLVLGAPANYGYTF
.,TRBJ1-5,13,.,TRBV9,TGTGCCAGCAGTAACGGGGGCAATCAGCCCCAGCATTTT,CASSNGGNQPQHF
.,TRBJ2-7,12,TRBD1,TRBV27,TGTGCCAGCAGTTCGACAGGGCACGAGCAGTACTTC,CASSSTGHEQYF
.,TRBJ2-5,13,.,TRBV27,TGTGCCAGCAGTAGAGCCGTCCAAGAGACCCAGTACTTC,CASSRAVQETQYF
.,TRBJ2-3,13,.,TRBV29-1,TGCAGCGTTGAAGACGCGATGTCAGATACGCAGTATTTT,CSVEDAMSDTQYF
.,TRBJ1-2,13,TRBD1,TRBV5-1,TGCGCCAGCAGCCCCTGGGACAGATATGGCTACACCTTC,CASSPWDRYGYTF
once,TRBJ1-2,17,TRBD1,TRBV28,TGTGCCAGCAGGGGACAGGGAGGGGATGAACCTAACTATGGCTACACCTTC,CASRGQGGDEPNYGYTF
.,TRBJ2-5,15,TRBD1,TRBV12-5,TGTGCTAGTGGTTTGGGGAACAGGGGTGGTGAGACCCAGTACTTC,CASGLGNRGGETQYF
few,TRBJ2-3,14,.,TRBV6-2/TRBV6-3,TGTGCCAGCAGCCGCAGGTGGAACACAGATACGCAGTATTTT,CASSRRWNTDTQYF
.,TRBJ1-5,16,.,TRBV6-1,TGTGCCAGCAGTGCCTTGACAGGTTATAGCAATCAGCCCCAGCATTTT,CASSALTGYSNQPQHF
.,TRBJ1-4,12,TRBD1,TRBV2,TGTGCCAGCAGTGAAACAGGGGTTAAACTGTTTTTT,CASSETGVKLFF
few,TRBJ1-2,14,TRBD1,TRBV19,TGTGCCAGTAGTATGCGACAGGGAGACGATGGCTACACCTTC,CASSMRQGDDGYTF
few,TRBJ1-4,15,.,TRBV5-1,TGCGCCAGCAGCTCCCGGACAGCATCTAATGAAAAACTGTTTTTT,CASSSRTASNEKLFF
.,TRBJ1-4,14,.,TRBV6-1,TGTGCCAGCAGTGACCTCGGCGGGGGTGAAAAACTGTTTTTT,CASSDLGGGEKLFF
.,TRBJ1-1,13,TRBD1,TRBV6-5,TGTGCCAGCAGGGGACAGGAGAACACTGAAGCTTTCTTT,CASRGQENTEAFF
once,TRBJ1-2,14,TRBD1,TRBV5-1,TGCGCCAGCAGCCTGTGGACAGGGGAGGGAGGCTACACCTTC,CASSLWTGEGGYTF
.,TRBJ2-2,15,.,TRBV28,TGTGCCACTCAGTTTGGACAGTTAGGGGCCGGGGAGCTGTTTTTT,CATQFGQLGAGELFF
few,TRBJ2-5,15,.,TRBV5-6,TGTGCCAGCAGCAAGTGGGGTTCGGGGGAAGAGACCCAGTACTTC,CASSKWGSGEETQYF
.,TRBJ2-7,16,TRBD1,TRBV7-9,TGTGCCAGCAGCCCTAGGGGGACAGGGGTTAAGCACGAGCAGTACTTC,CASSPRGTGVKHEQYF
.,TRBJ2-1,15,.,TRBV6-4,TGTGCCAGCAGTGACTCAGGAGGGGGCTACGATGAGCAGTTCTTC,CASSDSGGGYDEQFF
.,TRBJ2-1,15,TRBD2,TRBV2,TGTGCCAGCAGTGGGACGCTAGCGGGATACAATGAGCAGTTCTTC,CASSGTLAGYNEQFF
once,TRBJ1-1,18,TRBD1,TRBV15,TGTGCCACCAGCAGAGGCGCAGGGGGTTCCCGAGGGAACACTGAAGCTTTCTTT,CATSRGAGGSRGNTEAFF
.,TRBJ2-3,16,TRBD1,TRBV5-1,TGCGCCAGCAGCCGGGACAGGGGGCGGAGGCCAGATACGCAGTATTTT,CASSRDRGRRPDTQYF
.,TRBJ2-3,15,.,TRBV6-6,TGTGCCAGCAGTTACTACTGGCAGGGCACAGATACGCAGTATTTT,CASSYYWQGTDTQYF
.,TRBJ2-2,15,TRBD1,TRBV28,TGTGCCAGCAGTAGGGACAGGGGGTTCACCGGGGAGCTGTTTTTT,CASSRDRGFTGELFF
.,TRBJ2-7,14,TRBD1,TRBV6-5,TGTGCCAGCAGTCAGACAGGGCACTCCTACGAGCAGTACTTC,CASSQTGHSYEQYF
.,TRBJ2-1,14,.,TRBV19,TGTGCCAGTAGTAACGGATTCATAGCCAATGAGCAGTTCTTC,CASSNGFIANEQFF
once,TRBJ2-7,15,TRBD2,TRBV3-1/TRBV3-2,TGTGCCAGCAGCCAAGGCCCTAGCGGTTCCTACGAGCAGTACTTC,CASSQGPSGSYEQYF
.,TRBJ1-5,15,TRBD1,TRBV7-9,TGTGCCAGCAGCTCAGGGGGATCATGGGATCAGCCCCAGCATTTT,CASSSGGSWDQPQHF
.,TRBJ2-1,16,TRBD2,TRBV19,TGTGCCAGTAGTATATCTAGCGGCCGCTCCTACAATGAGCAGTTCTTC,CASSISSGRSYNEQFF
.,TRBJ1-1,15,.,TRBV7-9,TGTGCCAGCAGCTTATTCCTCAGGGGGAACACTGAAGCTTTCTTT,CASSLFLRGNTEAFF
.,TRBJ1-3,15,.,TRBV5-8,TGTGCCAGCAGCAAGGACAGCAGCTCTGGAAACACCATATATTTT,CASSKDSSSGNTIYF
.,TRBJ1-5,18,TRBD1,TRBV5-5,TGTGCCAGCAGCTTGGCCGGGACAGGGGGTGTGAGCAATCAGCCCCAGCATTTT,CASSLAGTGGVSNQPQHF
.,TRBJ1-3,14,.,TRBV18,TGTGCCAGCTCACCGCGGGACCAAGGAAACACCATATATTTT,CASSPRDQGNTIYF
.,TRBJ2-2,18,TRBD2,TRBV7-9,TGTGCCAGCAGCTTACCTACTAGCGGGGGGGCCCTGACCGGGGAGCTGTTTTTT,CASSLPTSGGALTGELFF
.,TRBJ1-2,16,TRBD1,TRBV19,TGTGCCAGTAGTCCCCCCGGGGACAGGGGGAACTATGGCTACACCTTC,CASSPPGDRGNYGYTF
.,TRBJ2-7,13,TRBD2,TRBV19,TGTGCCAGTAGTACAAACGGGGGGGCCGAGCAGTACTTC,CASSTNGGAEQYF
few,TRBJ2-7,14,.,TRBV7-9,TGTGCCAGCAGCTTGGCAGGGTTGTCCTACGAGCAGTACTTC,CASSLAGLSYEQYF
.,TRBJ2-7,13,TRBD1,TRBV11-2,TGTGCCAGCAGCTCAGGGACAGGGAGCGAGCAGTACTTC,CASSSGTGSEQYF
.,TRBJ2-7,15,.,TRBV19,TGTGCCAGTAGTGACCCGAGAGTAGACAGTTACGAGCAGTACTTC,CASSDPRVDSYEQYF
.,TRBJ2-1,16,TRBD2,TRBV7-2,TGTGCCAGCAGCTCTAGCGGGAGTGGGGGCTACAATGAGCAGTTCTTC,CASSSSGSGGYNEQFF
.,TRBJ2-1,16,.,TRBV11-3,TGTGCCAGCAGCTTAGGGGGGGGCCGAGCCTACAATGAGCAGTTCTTC,CASSLGGGRAYNEQFF
.,TRBJ2-5,14,.,TRBV7-2,TGTGCCAGCAGCTTAGCAGAGTACCAAGAGACCCAGTACTTC,CASSLAEYQETQYF
.,TRBJ1-6,15,.,TRBV3-1/TRBV3-2,TGTGCCAGCAGCCAAGGGGACCGGGAGAATTCACCCCTCCACTTT,CASSQGDRENSPLHF
.,TRBJ2-1,15,.,TRBV4-2,TGTGCCAGCAGCCAAGATCGCAGAGCTCGGGATGAGCAGTTCTTC,CASSQDRRARDEQFF